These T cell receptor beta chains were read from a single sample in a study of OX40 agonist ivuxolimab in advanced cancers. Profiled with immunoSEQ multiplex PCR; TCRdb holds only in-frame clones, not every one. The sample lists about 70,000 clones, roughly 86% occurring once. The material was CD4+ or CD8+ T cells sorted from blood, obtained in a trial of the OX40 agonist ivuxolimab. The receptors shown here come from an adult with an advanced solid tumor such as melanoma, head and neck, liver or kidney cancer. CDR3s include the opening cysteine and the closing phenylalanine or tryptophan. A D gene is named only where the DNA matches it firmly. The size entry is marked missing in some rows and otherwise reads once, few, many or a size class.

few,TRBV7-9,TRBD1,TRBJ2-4,CASSLGTGGAGDIQYF,TGTGCCAGCAGCTTAGGGACAGGGGGCGCGGGAGACATTCAGTACTTC
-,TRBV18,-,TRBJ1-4,CASSRGATNEKLFF,TGTGCCAGCTCACGGGGGGCGACTAATGAAAAACTGTTTTTT
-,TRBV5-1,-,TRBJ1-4,CASSLATGRGEKLFF,TGCGCCAGCAGCTTGGCCACAGGGAGGGGAGAAAAACTGTTTTTT
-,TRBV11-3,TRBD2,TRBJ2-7,CASSLDQVGRASEQYF,TGTGCCAGCAGCTTAGATCAGGTCGGGAGGGCAAGCGAGCAGTACTTC
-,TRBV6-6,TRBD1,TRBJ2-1,CASKIQGDSYNEQFF,TGTGCCAGCAAGATACAGGGGGACTCCTACAATGAGCAGTTCTTC
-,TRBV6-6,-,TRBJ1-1,CASKQQEITEAFF,TGTGCCAGCAAACAACAGGAGATCACTGAAGCTTTCTTT
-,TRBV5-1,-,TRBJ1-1,CASSLEPGDRNTEAFF,TGCGCCAGCAGCTTGGAACCGGGGGATAGGAACACTGAAGCTTTCTTT
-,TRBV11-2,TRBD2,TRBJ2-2,CASSEWTSGATGELFF,TGTGCCAGCAGCGAGTGGACTAGCGGGGCCACCGGGGAGCTGTTTTTT
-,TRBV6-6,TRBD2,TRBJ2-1,CASSPSGIEGEQFF,TGTGCCAGCAGTCCTAGCGGGATAGAGGGTGAGCAGTTCTTC
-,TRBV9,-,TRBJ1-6,CASSGGSPDNSPLHF,TGTGCCAGCAGCGGTGGTTCACCGGATAATTCACCCCTCCACTTT
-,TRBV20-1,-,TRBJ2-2,CSAVVGGELFF,TGCAGTGCTGTAGTCGGCGGGGAGCTGTTTTTT
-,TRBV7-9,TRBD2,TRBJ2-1,CASASGGGRSYNEQFF,TGTGCCAGCGCCTCTGGGGGGGGACGCTCCTACAATGAGCAGTTCTTC
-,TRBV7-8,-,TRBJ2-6,CASTSRANVLTF,TGTGCCAGCACCTCACGGGCCAACGTCCTGACTTTC
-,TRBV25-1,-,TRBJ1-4,CASSEQGTADLKLFF,TGTGCCAGCAGTGAACAAGGTACAGCCGATCTAAAACTGTTTTTT
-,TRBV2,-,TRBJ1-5,CASRRNSNQPQHF,TGTGCCAGCAGGCGGAATAGCAATCAGCCCCAGCATTTT
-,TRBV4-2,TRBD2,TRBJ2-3,CASSADGRADTQYF,TGTGCCAGCAGCGCCGATGGGAGGGCTGATACGCAGTATTTT
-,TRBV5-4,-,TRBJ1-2,CASSLGGTANYGYTF,TGTGCCAGCAGCTTAGGCGGTACAGCGAACTATGGCTACACCTTC
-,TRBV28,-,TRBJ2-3,CASSTATRDLGTDTQYF,TGTGCCAGCAGCACCGCGACCCGGGACCTGGGAACAGATACGCAGTATTTT
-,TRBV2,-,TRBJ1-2,CARGVSGVYGRNYGYTF,TGTGCCAGGGGGGTCTCGGGAGTTTATGGGCGCAACTATGGCTACACCTTC
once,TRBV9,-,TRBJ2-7,CASSVEGYEQYF,TGTGCCAGCAGCGTAGAGGGCTACGAGCAGTACTTC
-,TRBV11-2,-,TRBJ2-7,CASSQDYQSYEQYF,TGTGCCAGCAGCCAGGACTATCAGTCCTACGAGCAGTACTTC
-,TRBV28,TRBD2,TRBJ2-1,CASSLTSGKPNEQFF,TGTGCCAGCAGTTTGACTAGCGGAAAACCCAATGAGCAGTTCTTC
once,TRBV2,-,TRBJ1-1,CASGYRADTEAFF,TGTGCCAGCGGCTACAGGGCCGACACTGAAGCTTTCTTT
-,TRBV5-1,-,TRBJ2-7,CASSLDDNYEQYF,TGCGCCAGCAGCTTGGACGACAACTACGAGCAGTACTTC
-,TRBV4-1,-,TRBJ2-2,CASSQHFSNTGELFF,TGCGCCAGCAGCCAACACTTCTCGAACACCGGGGAGCTGTTTTTT
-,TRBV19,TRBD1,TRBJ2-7,CASSLLGQGVYEQYF,TGTGCCAGTAGTCTGTTGGGACAGGGCGTCTACGAGCAGTACTTC
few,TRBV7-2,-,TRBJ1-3,CASSPESRSGNTIYF,TGTGCCAGCAGCCCAGAGTCGCGCTCTGGAAACACCATATATTTT
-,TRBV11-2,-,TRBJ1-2,CASSPGQGYGYTF,TGTGCCAGCAGCCCCGGACAAGGCTATGGCTACACCTTC
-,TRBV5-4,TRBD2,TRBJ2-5,CASSLGRRTSSQETQYF,TGTGCCAGCAGCCTGGGGAGGAGGACTAGCAGCCAAGAGACCCAGTACTTC